This T cell receptor (beta chain) was identified during a study of CXCR3-negative and CXCR3-positive naive CD8 T cells. With respect to this clonotype: Its antigen is still unknown.

Naive CD8+ T cells were CD45RO-CCR7+CD27+CD95-. Germline V gene lookup returns CDR1 SGHTA and CDR2 FQGNSA. This CDR3 spans 14 amino acids. Study-wide results and limits: Both naive subsets carried similar amounts of surface CD5, so TCR strength was inferred from TRB CDR3 properties. TRB CDR3 hydrophobicity was greater in CXCR3-positive naive cells than in CXCR3-negative naive cells.

It was by 5' RACE with UMI labels that the TRB cDNA libraries were prepared. From the 5' RACE reads, TCRdb lists one entry per CDR3 protein and no DNA. The record lists over 150,000 distinct CDR3 sequences, of which the ten most abundant hold around 0.5%. This receptor was identified in a human donor in good health. Some clones in this sample may be carry-over from other donors' samples. The V gene is TRBV7-2, the J gene TRBJ2-7; TCRdb selects TRBD1, and the lack of DNA leaves this call unchecked. Sequencing was performed on naive CXCR3+ CD8+ T cells from blood. The subset was: CD45RO-CCR7+CD27+CD95- naive CD8+ T cells expressing CXCR3 (TNR3+). Here the CDR3 reads CASSLDQGAYEQYF.